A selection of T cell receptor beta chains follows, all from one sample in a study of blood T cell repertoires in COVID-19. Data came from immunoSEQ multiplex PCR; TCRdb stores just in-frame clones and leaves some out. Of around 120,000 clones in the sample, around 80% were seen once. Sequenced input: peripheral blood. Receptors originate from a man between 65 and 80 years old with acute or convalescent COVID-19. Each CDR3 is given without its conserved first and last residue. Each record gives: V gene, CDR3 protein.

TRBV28	ASSSPGTGEETQY
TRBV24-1	ATSDSQDSLNTIY
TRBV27	ASSSRRQGAHGLGGEAF
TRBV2	ASRVLAKNIQY
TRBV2	ASRGRSEYNEKLF
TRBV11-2	ASSFGGSETQY
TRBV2	ASSEAWGVAYEQY
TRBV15	ATSRGIRDRVWVVEKLF
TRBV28	ASSLPASLNTEAF
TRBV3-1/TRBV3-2	ASSRGRGYQETQY
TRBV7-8	ASSLLMAGGTDTQY
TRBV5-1	ASSLKLSGYEQY
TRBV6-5	ASSYNRGLDEQY
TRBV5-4	ASSPPGTGTETQY
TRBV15	ATRIAGGPISYNEQF
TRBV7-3	ASSLIAGPSYNEQF
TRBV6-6	ASSYASGRYEQY
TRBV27	ASSPSLGGETYEQY
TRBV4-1	ASSLIDRDPGELF
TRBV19	ATKDNYNEQF
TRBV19	ASRGTGGPYEQY
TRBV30	AWSSRGTGRYEAF
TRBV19	ASSIRTGDEKLF
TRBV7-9	ASSWAETQY
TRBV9	ASSVGTGDEKLF
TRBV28	ASSSRLAGGPVTDTQY
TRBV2	ASSLDPRANTGELF
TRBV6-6	ASKDRDGQPQH
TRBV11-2	ASSTGTGTYEQY
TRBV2	ASSPVAEAF
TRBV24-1	ATSASGGADTQY
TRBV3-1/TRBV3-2	ASSQEEGPGGGRDEQF
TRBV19	ASSGSSVRSGYT
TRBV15	ATSGGNEQF
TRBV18	ASSLREDNEQF
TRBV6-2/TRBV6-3	ASSALLAVTQETQY
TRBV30	AWSGATGSNQPQH
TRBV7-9	ASSYAPTGGSGNQPQH
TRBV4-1	AHSALVNTGELF
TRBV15	ATSRSWTSGVTDTQY
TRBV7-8	ASSRGRNYGYT